The present T cell receptor beta chain was sequenced within a study of cytomegalovirus exposure and HLA in healthy donors. The J segment lost 3 bases and the V segment lost 0 bases, leaving 7 bases of the junction unmatched. The CDR3 has 17 amino acids. Per germline, CDR1 MNHEY and CDR2 SMNVEV (reference sequence). PCR primers comprised 60 Vbeta and 13 Jbeta primers. Profiled with immunoSEQ multiplex PCR; TCRdb holds only in-frame clones, not every one. There are about 140,000 clones in the sample; 60% to 80% occur only once, and 1.5% to 2% lies in the top ten. The sample was PBMCs. The chain is built from TRBV27 and TRBJ2-2; TRBD1 aligns across 7 bases. The source of this sequence is a female donor in good health and CMV-seronegative. The CDR3 bases are TGTGCCAGCAGTTTATCGGAAGGGGACAGAGACACCGGGGAGCTGTTTTTT. This codes for CASSLSEGDRDTGELFF.